The rows below give T cell receptor beta chains drawn from one sample of a study of blood T cell repertoires in COVID-19. Assay used: immunoSEQ multiplex PCR; TCRdb lists only in-frame clones, some missing. This table has 200,000 to 300,000 clones, 83% appearing once. The specimen sequenced was peripheral blood. These receptor sequences come from a human donor in a cohort sampled during active COVID-19. CDR3s leave out the opening cysteine and the closing phenylalanine or tryptophan.

cdr3_aa v_call cdr3_length j_call
ASTRGGSSGANVLT TRBV7-9 14 TRBJ2-6
ASSLDGTAVTDTQY TRBV5-4 14 TRBJ2-3
ASSPPSGTDEQF TRBV18 12 TRBJ2-1
ASSPYSGRNTGELF TRBV4-1 14 TRBJ2-2
ASSPERGLAGSLNEQF TRBV11-3 16 TRBJ2-1
ASSLGTGSGNEQF TRBV5-6 13 TRBJ2-1
ASSTTGAAYNEQF TRBV5-4 13 TRBJ2-1
ASSWGQNAEAF TRBV5-1 11 TRBJ1-1
ASSYRGQGGFYGYT TRBV6-5 14 TRBJ1-2
ASSLRGTGSSGANVLT TRBV7-3 16 TRBJ2-6
ASSTGQGAQETQY TRBV5-1 13 TRBJ2-5
ATSKSGINTGELF TRBV15 13 TRBJ2-2
ASSLALAGLYNEQF TRBV11-2 14 TRBJ2-1
ASSVARGGGNNEQF TRBV9 14 TRBJ2-1
ASSLGSLGRLSYEQY TRBV5-1 15 TRBJ2-7
ATLGQNTEAF TRBV2 10 TRBJ1-1
ASSPSRRATGGELF TRBV7-7 14 TRBJ2-2